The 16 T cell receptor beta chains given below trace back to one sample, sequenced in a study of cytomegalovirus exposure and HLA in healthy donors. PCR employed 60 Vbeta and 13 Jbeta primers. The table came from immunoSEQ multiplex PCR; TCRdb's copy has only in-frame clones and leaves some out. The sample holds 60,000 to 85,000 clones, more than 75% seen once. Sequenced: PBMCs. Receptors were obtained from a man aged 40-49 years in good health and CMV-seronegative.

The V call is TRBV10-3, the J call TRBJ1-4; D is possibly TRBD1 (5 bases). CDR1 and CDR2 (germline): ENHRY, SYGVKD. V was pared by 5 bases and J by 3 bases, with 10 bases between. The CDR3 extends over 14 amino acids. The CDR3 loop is CAISQGGANEKLFF. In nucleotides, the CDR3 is TGTGCCATCAGTCAGGGAGGAGCTAATGAAAAACTGTTTTTT.

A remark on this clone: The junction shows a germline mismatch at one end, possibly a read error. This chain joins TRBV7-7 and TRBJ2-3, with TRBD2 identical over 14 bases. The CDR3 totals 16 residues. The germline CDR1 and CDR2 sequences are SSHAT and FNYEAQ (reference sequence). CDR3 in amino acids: CASSAGLAGGGDTQYF. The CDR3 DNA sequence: TGTGCTAGCAGCGCCGGACTAGCGGGGGGTGGAGATACGCAGTATTTT.

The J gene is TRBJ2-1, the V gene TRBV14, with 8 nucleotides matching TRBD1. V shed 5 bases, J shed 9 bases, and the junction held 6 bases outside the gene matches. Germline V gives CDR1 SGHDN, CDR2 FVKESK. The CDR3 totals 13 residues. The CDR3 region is CASSDRGPCEQFF. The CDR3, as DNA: TGTGCCAGCAGCGACAGGGGTCCATGTGAGCAGTTCTTC.

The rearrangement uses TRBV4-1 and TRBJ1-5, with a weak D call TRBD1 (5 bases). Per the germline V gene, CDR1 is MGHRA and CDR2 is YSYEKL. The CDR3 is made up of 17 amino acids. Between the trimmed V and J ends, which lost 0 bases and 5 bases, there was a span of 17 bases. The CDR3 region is CASSQERAGTVDQPQHF. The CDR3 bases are TGCGCCAGCAGCCAAGAGCGAGCGGGGACGGTCGATCAGCCCCAGCATTTT.

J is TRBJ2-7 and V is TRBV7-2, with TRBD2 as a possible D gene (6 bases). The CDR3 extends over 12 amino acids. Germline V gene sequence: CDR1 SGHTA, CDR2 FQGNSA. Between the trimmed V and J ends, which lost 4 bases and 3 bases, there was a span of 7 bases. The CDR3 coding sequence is TGTGCCAGCAGCTCGACTAGCTACGAGCAGTACTTC. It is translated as CASSSTSYEQYF. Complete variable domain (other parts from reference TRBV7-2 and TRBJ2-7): GAGVSQSPSNKVTEKGKDVELRCDPISGHTALYWYRQSLGQGLEFLIYFQGNSAPDKSGLPSDRFSAERTGGSVSTLTIQRTQQEDSAVYLCASSSTSYEQYFGPGTRLTVT.

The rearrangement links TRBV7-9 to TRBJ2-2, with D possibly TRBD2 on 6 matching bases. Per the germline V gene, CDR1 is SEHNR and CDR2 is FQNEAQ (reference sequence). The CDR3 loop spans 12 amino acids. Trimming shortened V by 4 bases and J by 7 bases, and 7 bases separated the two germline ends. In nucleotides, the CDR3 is TGTGCCAGCAGCTGGGGGGACGGGGAGCTGTTTTTT. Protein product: CASSWGDGELFF. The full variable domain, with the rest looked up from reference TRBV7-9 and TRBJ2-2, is DTGVSQNPRHKITKRGQNVTFRCDPISEHNRLYWYRQTLGQGPEFLTYFQNEAQLEKSRLLSDRFSAERPKGSFSTLEIQRTEQGDSAMYLCASSWGDGELFFGEGSRLTVL.

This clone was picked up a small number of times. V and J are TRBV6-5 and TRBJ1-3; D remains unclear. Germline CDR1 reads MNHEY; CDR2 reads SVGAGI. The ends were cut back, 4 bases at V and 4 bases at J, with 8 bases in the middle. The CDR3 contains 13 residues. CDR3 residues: CASSSRAGNTIYF. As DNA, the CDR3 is TGTGCCAGCAGTTCGCGGGCAGGAAACACCATATATTTT.

The CDR3 DNA sequence: TGTGCCACCACAGATAGGCCGAGGGCCGGGGATACGCAGTATTTT. Its protein is CATTDRPRAGDTQYF. The V call is TRBV19, the J call TRBJ2-3; possible D gene TRBD2, 5 bases. The CDR3 extends over 15 amino acids. Germline CDR1 is LNHDA and CDR2 is SQIVND (reference sequence). Trimming cost V 10 bases and J 6 bases, with 23 bases left between them.

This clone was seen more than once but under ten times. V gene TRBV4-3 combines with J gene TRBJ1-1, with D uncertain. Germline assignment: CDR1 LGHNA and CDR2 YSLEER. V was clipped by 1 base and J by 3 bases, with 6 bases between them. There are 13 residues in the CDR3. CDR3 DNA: TGCGCCAGCAGCCAAGCCGGGTACACTGAAGCTTTCTTT. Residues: CASSQAGYTEAFF.

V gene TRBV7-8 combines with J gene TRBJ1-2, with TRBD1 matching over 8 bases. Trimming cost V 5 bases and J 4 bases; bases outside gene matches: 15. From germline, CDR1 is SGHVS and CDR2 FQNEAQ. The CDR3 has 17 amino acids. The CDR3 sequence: CASSLQQGVNLGYGYTF. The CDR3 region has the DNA TGTGCCAGCAGCCTTCAACAGGGGGTCAATCTCGGCTATGGCTACACCTTC.

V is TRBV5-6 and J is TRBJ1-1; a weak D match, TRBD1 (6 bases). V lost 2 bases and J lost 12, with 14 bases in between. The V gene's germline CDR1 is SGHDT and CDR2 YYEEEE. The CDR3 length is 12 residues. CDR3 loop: CASSFRGQGTFF. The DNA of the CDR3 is TGTGCCAGCAGCTTCAGGGGTCAGGGAACTTTCTTT.

CDR3 residues: CAISGKEGRRTEAFF. CDR3 coding DNA: TGTGCCATCAGTGGTAAGGAGGGCCGGAGGACTGAAGCTTTCTTT. The chain employs TRBV10-3 and TRBJ1-1, with D unresolved. The germline V gene encodes CDR1 ENHRY and CDR2 SYGVKD. V was trimmed by 4 bases and J by 5 bases, leaving 17 bases between them. The CDR3 loop spans 15 amino acids.

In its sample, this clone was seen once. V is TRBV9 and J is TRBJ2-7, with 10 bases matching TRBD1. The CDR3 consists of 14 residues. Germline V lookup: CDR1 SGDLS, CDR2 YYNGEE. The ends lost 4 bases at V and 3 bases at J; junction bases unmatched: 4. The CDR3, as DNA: TGTGCCAGCAGCTCCGGACAGGGGGTCTACGAGCAGTACTTC. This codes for CASSSGQGVYEQYF.

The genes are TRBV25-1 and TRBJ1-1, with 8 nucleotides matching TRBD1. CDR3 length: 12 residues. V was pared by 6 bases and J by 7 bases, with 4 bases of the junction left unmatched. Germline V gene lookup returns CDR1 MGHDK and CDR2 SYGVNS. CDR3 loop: CASSRQGLEAFF. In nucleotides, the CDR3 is TGTGCCAGCAGCAGACAGGGGCTTGAAGCTTTCTTT. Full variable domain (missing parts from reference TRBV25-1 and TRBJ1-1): EADIYQTPRYLVIGTGKKITLECSQTMGHDKMYWYQQDPGMELHLIHYSYGVNSTEKGDLSSESTVSRIRTEHFPLTLESARPSHTSQYLCASSRQGLEAFFGQGTRLTVV.

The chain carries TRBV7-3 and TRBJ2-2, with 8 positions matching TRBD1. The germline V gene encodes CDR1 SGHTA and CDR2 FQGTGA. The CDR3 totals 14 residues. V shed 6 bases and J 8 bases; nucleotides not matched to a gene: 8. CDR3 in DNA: TGTGCCAGCAGTCATGGACAGGGATCGGGGGAGCTGTTTTTT. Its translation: CASSHGQGSGELFF. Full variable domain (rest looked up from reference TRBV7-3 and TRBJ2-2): GAGVSQTPSNKVTEKGKYVELRCDPISGHTALYWYRQSLGQGPEFLIYFQGTGAADDSGLPNDRFFAVRPEGSVSTLKIQRTERGDSAVYLCASSHGQGSGELFFGEGSRLTVL.

The CDR3: CASSYFSRGGPGTQYF. CDR3 nucleotides: TGTGCCAGCAGTTACTTCTCGCGGGGGGGCCCTGGGACCCAGTACTTC. The rearrangement uses TRBV6-5 and TRBJ2-5; 9 nucleotides agree with TRBD2. Germline V lookup: CDR1 MNHEY, CDR2 SVGAGI. Unmatched junction bases numbered 10, after V lost 1 base and J lost 7 bases. CDR3 length equals 16 residues.